The present T cell receptor beta chain was sequenced within a study of CD8+CD57+ T cells in acquired aplastic anemia. Study details: The sorted CD4+ and CD8+ cells yielded an average around 3.4 ug of DNA. Study results and limitations: Controls and patients did not differ significantly in CD8+ Simpson's diversity.

The germline V gene has CDR1 MNHEY and CDR2 SMNVEV (reference sequence). Trimming removed 8 bases from V and 8 bases from J, with 24 bases in between. The CDR3 consists of 15 residues. Template material for TCR beta VDJ and CDR3 profiling consisted of genomic DNA. TCRdb processed the reads anew with MiXCR; each CDR3 protein has one entry. The sample includes 150,000 or so distinct CDR3 sequences, around half of them seen just once. Before being chosen for sequencing, patients had shown CD8+CD57+ cell expansion by flow cytometry. This clonotype was counted once. Its antigen is not identified. This may be a read error: a much more frequent sequence differs by one nucleotide.

The sample consisted of sorted CD4+, CD8+, or CD8+CD57+ T cells (not recorded which) from PBMCs. The clonotype was recovered from a human donor with aplastic anemia. J is TRBJ1-1 and V is TRBV27; perhaps TRBD1 as D (5 bases). As DNA, the CDR3 is TGTGCCAGCGGTTCCATCGACGCAGGGAGCGACGAAGCTTTCTTT. Translated: CASGSIDAGSDEAFF.